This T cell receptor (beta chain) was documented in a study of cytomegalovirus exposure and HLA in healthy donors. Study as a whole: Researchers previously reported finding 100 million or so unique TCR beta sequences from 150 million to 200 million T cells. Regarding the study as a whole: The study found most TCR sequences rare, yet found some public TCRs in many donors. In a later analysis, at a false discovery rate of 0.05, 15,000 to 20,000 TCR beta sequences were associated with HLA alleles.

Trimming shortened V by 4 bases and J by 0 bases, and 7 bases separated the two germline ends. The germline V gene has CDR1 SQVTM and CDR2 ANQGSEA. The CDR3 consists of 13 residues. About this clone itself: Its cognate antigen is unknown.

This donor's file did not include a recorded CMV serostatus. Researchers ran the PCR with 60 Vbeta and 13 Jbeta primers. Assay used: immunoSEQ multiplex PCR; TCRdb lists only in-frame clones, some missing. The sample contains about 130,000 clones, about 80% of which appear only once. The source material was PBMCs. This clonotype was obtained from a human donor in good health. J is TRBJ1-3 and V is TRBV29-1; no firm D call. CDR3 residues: CSVVPSSGNTIYF. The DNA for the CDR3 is TGCAGCGTTGTTCCCAGCTCTGGAAACACCATATATTTT.